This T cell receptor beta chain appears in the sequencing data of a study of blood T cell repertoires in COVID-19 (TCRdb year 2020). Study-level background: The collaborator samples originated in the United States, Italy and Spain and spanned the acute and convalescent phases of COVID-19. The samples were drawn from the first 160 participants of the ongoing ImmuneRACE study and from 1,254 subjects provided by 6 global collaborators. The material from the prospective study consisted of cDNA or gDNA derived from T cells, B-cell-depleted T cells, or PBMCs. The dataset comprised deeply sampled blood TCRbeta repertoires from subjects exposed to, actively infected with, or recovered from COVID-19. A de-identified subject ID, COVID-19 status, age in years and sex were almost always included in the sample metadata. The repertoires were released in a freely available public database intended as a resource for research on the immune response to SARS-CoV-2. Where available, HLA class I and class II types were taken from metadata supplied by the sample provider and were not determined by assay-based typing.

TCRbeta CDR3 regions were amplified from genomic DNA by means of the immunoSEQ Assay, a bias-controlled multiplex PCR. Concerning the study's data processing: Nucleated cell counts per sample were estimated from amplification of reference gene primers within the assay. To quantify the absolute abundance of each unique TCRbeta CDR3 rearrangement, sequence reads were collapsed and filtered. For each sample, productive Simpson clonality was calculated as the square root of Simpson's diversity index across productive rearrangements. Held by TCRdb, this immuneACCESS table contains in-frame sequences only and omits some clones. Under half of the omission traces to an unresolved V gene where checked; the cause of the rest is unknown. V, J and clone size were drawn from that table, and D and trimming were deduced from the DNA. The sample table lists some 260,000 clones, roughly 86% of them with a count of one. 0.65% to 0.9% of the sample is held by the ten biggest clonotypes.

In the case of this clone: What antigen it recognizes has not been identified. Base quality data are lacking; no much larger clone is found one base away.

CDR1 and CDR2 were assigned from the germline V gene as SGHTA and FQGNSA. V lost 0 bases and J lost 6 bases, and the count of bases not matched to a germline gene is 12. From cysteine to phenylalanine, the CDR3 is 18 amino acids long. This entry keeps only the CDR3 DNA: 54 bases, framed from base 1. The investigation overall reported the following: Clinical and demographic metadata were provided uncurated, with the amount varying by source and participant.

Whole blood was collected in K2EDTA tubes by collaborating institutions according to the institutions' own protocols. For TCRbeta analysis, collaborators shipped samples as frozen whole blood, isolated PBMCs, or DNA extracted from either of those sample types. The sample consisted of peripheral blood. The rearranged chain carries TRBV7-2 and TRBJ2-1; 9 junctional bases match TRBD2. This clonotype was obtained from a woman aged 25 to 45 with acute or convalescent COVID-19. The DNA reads TGTGCCAGCAGCTTAGCGGGGCGGGAGGGCCTTCCGGTCAATGAGCAGTTCTTC. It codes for CASSLAGREGLPVNEQFF.